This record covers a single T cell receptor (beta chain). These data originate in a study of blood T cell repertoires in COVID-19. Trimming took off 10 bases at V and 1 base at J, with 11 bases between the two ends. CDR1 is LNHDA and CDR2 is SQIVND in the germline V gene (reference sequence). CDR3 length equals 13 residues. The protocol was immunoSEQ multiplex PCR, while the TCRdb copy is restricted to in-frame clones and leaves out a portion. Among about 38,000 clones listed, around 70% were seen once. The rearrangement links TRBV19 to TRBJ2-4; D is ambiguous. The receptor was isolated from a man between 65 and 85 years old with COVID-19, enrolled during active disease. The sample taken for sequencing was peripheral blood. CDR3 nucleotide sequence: TGTGCCACCTGGTCGGTGGCCAAAAACATTCAGTACTTC. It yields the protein CATWSVAKNIQYF.